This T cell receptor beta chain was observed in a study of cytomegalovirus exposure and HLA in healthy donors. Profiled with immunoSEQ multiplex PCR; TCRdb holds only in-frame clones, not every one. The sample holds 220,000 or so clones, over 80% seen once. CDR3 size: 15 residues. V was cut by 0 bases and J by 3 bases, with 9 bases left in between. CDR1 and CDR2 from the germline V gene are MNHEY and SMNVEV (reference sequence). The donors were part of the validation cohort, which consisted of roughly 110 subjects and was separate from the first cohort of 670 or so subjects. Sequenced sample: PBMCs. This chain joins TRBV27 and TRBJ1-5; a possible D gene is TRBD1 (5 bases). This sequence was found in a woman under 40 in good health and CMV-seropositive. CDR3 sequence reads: CASSLSPGVNQPQHF. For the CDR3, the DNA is TGTGCCAGCAGTTTATCTCCGGGGGTCAATCAGCCCCAGCATTTT.